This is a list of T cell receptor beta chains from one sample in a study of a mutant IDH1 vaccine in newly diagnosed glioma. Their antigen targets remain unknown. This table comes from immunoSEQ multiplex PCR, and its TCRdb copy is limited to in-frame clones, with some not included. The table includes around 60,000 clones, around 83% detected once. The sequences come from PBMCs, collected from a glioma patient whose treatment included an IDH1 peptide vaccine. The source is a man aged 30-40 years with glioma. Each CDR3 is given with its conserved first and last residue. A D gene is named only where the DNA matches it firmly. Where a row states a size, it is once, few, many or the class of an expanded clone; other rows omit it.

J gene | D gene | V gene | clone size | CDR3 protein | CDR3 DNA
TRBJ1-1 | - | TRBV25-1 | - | CASSEMGAEAFF | TGTGCCAGCAGTGAAATGGGGGCTGAAGCTTTCTTT
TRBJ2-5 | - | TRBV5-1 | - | CASAPRGFSETQYF | TGCGCCAGCGCGCCGAGGGGGTTTTCGGAGACCCAGTACTTC
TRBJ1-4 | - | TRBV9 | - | CASSPQDRDNEKLFF | TGTGCCAGCAGCCCACAAGACAGAGATAATGAAAAACTGTTTTTT
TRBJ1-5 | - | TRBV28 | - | CASSLYAGFNGNQPQHF | TGTGCCAGCAGTTTATATGCTGGGTTTAACGGCAATCAGCCCCAGCATTTT
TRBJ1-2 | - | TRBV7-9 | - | CASSLASGPAHTGYTF | TGTGCCAGCAGCTTAGCGTCTGGCCCAGCCCATACGGGCTACACCTTC
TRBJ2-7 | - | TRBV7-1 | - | CASQPLGSVYEQYF | TGTGCCAGCCAGCCCTTGGGATCGGTATACGAGCAGTACTTC
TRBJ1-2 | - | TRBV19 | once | CASEIRTNYGYTF | TGTGCCAGTGAGATAAGAACCAACTATGGCTACACCTTC
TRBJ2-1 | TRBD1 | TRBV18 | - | CASSPGQGNYNEQFF | TGTGCCAGCTCACCAGGACAGGGGAACTACAATGAGCAGTTCTTC
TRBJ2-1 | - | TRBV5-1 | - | CASSQVVGKEQFF | TGCGCCAGCAGCCAGGTGGTGGGGAAGGAGCAGTTCTTC
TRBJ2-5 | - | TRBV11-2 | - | CASSLYRRETQYF | TGTGCCAGCAGCTTATATAGGAGAGAGACCCAGTACTTC
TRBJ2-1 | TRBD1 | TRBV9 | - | CASSIQTGGGEQFF | TGTGCCAGCAGCATTCAGACAGGGGGCGGTGAGCAGTTCTTC
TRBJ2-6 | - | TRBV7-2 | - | CASRTGSGANVLTF | TGTGCCAGCAGGACAGGCTCTGGGGCCAACGTCCTGACTTTC
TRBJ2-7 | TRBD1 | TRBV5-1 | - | CASSLGQGLSYEQYF | TGCGCCAGCAGCTTAGGACAGGGGTTAAGCTACGAGCAGTACTTC
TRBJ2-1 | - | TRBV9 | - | CASSVYFGGPNNEQFF | TGTGCCAGCAGCGTATATTTCGGGGGGCCGAACAATGAGCAGTTCTTC
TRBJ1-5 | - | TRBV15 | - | CATSRALGGNQPQHF | TGTGCCACCAGCAGAGCCCTCGGGGGGAATCAGCCCCAGCATTTT
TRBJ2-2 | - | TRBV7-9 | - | CASSSRGRGTGELFF | TGTGCCAGCAGCTCCAGGGGTCGGGGGACCGGGGAGCTGTTTTTT
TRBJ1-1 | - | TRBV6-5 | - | CASSPKQGVPTEAFF | TGTGCCAGCAGCCCAAAACAGGGAGTTCCCACTGAAGCTTTCTTT
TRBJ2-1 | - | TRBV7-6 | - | CASSLAARGEQFF | TGTGCCAGCAGCTTAGCAGCACGGGGTGAGCAGTTCTTC
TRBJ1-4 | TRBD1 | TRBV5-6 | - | CASSSGTGSKRNEKLFF | TGTGCCAGCAGTTCCGGGACAGGGAGTAAGAGGAATGAAAAACTGTTTTTT
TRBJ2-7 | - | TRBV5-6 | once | CASSLFSGHYEQYF | TGTGCCAGCAGCTTGTTTTCAGGGCACTACGAGCAGTACTTC
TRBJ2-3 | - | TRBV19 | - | CASSGVSRDTQYF | TGTGCCAGTAGTGGGGTTTCGCGGGATACGCAGTATTTT
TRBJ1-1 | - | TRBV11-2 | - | CASSIGGGTEAFF | TGTGCCAGCAGCATAGGGGGGGGCACTGAAGCTTTCTTT
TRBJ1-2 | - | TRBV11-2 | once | CASSFGDGYTF | TGTGCCAGCAGCTTCGGGGATGGCTACACCTTC
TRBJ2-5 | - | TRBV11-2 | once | CASKLSAGRETQYF | TGTGCCAGCAAACTCTCCGCAGGGCGAGAGACCCAGTACTTC
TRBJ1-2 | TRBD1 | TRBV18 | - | CASSPIGQGAADGYTF | TGTGCCAGCTCACCAATAGGACAGGGGGCGGCGGATGGCTACACCTTC
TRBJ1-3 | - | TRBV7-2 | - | CASRGQSHSGNTIYF | TGTGCCAGCCGAGGACAGAGCCACTCTGGAAACACCATATATTTT
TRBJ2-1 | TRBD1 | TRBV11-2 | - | CASSPLDRGLPHEQFF | TGTGCCAGCAGCCCCCTAGACAGGGGGCTACCTCATGAGCAGTTCTTC
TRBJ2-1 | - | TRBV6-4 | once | CASIGWYNEQFF | TGTGCCAGCATCGGGTGGTACAATGAGCAGTTCTTC
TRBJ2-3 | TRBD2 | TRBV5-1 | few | CASSLGLAGSSTDTQYF | TGCGCCAGCAGCTTGGGGCTAGCGGGGTCCAGCACAGATACGCAGTATTTT
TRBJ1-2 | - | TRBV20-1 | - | CSAPLDYGYTF | TGCAGTGCTCCGCTTGACTATGGCTACACCTTC
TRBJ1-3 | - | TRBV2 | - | CASTKGWGLGNTIYF | TGTGCCAGCACTAAAGGATGGGGTCTTGGAAACACCATATATTTT
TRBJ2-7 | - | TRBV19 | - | CASSAPYEQYF | TGTGCCAGTAGTGCGCCCTACGAGCAGTACTTC
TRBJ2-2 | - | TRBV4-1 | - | CASSQGRFTGELFF | TGCGCCAGCAGCCAAGGACGGTTCACCGGGGAGCTGTTTTTT
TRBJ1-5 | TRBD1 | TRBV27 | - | CASSPFGTGGEQPQHF | TGTGCCAGCAGTCCATTCGGGACAGGGGGCGAACAGCCCCAGCATTTT
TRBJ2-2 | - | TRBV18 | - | CASSPATVGPGELFF | TGTGCCAGCTCACCGGCTACCGTGGGGCCCGGGGAGCTGTTTTTT
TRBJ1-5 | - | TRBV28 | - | CASSFDRNQPQHF | TGTGCCAGCAGTTTCGACAGGAATCAGCCCCAGCATTTT
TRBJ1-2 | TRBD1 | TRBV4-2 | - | CASSLGQSTSNYGYTF | TGTGCCAGCAGCCTGGGACAGAGTACTTCTAACTATGGCTACACCTTC
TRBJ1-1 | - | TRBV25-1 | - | CASSEKFLRPGPVIF | TGTGCCAGCAGTGAAAAATTCCTCCGACCGGGACCTGTGATCTTT
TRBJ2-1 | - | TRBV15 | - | CATSRTAGQTLRGQKKGNYNEQFF | TGTGCCACCAGCAGGACGGCGGGACAGACACTTCGGGGACAGAAGAAGGGGAACTACAATGAGCAGTTCTTC
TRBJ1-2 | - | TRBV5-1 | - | CASSLTYLNRVLSGYTF | TGCGCCAGCAGCTTGACGTACTTGAACAGGGTCTTGAGTGGCTACACCTTC
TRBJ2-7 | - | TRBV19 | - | CASSPRGVEEQYF | TGTGCCAGTAGTCCTAGGGGAGTGGAAGAGCAGTACTTC
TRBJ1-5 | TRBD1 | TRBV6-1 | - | CASSGFWGQVNQPQHF | TGTGCCAGCAGTGGGTTTTGGGGACAGGTCAATCAGCCCCAGCATTTT
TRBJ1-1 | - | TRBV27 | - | CASSLSGNLLNTEAFF | TGTGCCAGCAGTTTATCGGGGAACTTATTGAACACTGAAGCTTTCTTT
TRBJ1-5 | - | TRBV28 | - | CASSSPLGGNSNQPQHF | TGTGCCAGCAGTTCCCCCCTCGGGGGAAATAGCAATCAGCCCCAGCATTTT
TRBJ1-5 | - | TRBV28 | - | CASSFLPGANQPQHF | TGTGCCAGCAGTTTTTTGCCAGGGGCTAATCAGCCCCAGCATTTT
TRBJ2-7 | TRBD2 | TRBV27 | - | CASRALPGGTYEQYF | TGTGCCAGCAGAGCCCTTCCGGGGGGGACCTACGAGCAGTACTTC
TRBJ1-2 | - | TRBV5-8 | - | CASSPVNRVNYGYTF | TGTGCCAGCAGCCCAGTGAACAGGGTAAACTATGGCTACACCTTC
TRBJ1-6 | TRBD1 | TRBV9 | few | CASSVYGTGDNSPLHF | TGTGCCAGCAGCGTATACGGGACAGGGGACAATTCACCCCTCCACTTT
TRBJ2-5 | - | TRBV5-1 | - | CASSPLGDGTQYF | TGCGCCAGCAGCCCGTTGGGGGACGGGACCCAGTACTTC
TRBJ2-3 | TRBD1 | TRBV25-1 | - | CASSAARTGRDTQYF | TGTGCCAGCAGTGCAGCACGGACAGGGCGGGATACGCAGTATTTT
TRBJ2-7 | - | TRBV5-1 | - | CASSLTPTYEQYF | TGCGCCAGCAGCCTCACTCCAACTTACGAGCAGTACTTC
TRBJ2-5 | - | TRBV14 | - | CASSQDLGGSQETQYF | TGTGCCAGCAGCCAAGATTTGGGGGGTAGCCAAGAGACCCAGTACTTC
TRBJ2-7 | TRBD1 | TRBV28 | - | CASSSTETGRSEQYF | TGTGCCAGCAGTTCGACCGAGACAGGGCGGAGCGAGCAGTACTTC
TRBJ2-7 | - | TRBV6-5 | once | CATRKGFSRYEQYF | TGTGCCACTCGTAAGGGGTTCTCCCGCTACGAGCAGTACTTC